The clone carrying this TCR beta chain was seen a handful of times. V lost 1 base to trimming and J lost 1 base, with 7 bases between them. The CDR3 consists of 15 residues. Germline assignment: CDR1 KGHSH and CDR2 LQKENI. Each CDR3 protein gets one entry after TCRdb re-called the RT-PCR reads with MiXCR. Of about 540,000 distinct CDR3 sequences in the sample, under 30% were seen once. This record comes from a study of response to subunit inactivated influenza vaccine. The sample was also linked to a second study, of T cells expressing NK-cell markers. That work states: 5'RACE template switching with UMIs produced the TCR beta cDNA.

The J gene is TRBJ2-2, the V gene TRBV18; D perhaps matches TRBD1 (6 bases). The clonotype originates from a man aged 50-60 years who received an inactivated influenza vaccine. Sequenced here: CD4+ T cells sorted from PBMCs, sampled 12 days after vaccination. This chain's CDR3 is CASSPLTGNTGELFF. Here the CDR3 DNA reads TGTGCCAGCTCACCACTGACAGGGAACACCGGGGAGCTGTTTTTT.